The rows below give T cell receptor beta chains drawn from one sample of a study of blood T cell repertoires in COVID-19. Assay used: immunoSEQ multiplex PCR; TCRdb lists only in-frame clones, some missing. The sample consists of about 200,000 clones, about nine tenths of them appearing once. Sample: peripheral blood. The receptors originated from a man older than 75 with acute or convalescent COVID-19. Each CDR3 is given with its conserved first and last residue. D genes are given only for firm matches. Some rows have no size entry. The others give once, few or many, or a class for an expanded clone.

cdr3_aa: CASSSRLAGGPGETQYF
cdr3_nt: TGTGCCAGCAGCTCAAGACTAGCGGGAGGGCCCGGAGAGACCCAGTACTTC
v_call: TRBV7-2
clone_size: few
d_call: TRBD2
j_call: TRBJ2-5

cdr3_aa: CASSPGGLAGGDTQYF
cdr3_nt: TGTGCCAGTAGCCCCGGGGGACTAGCGGGAGGAGATACGCAGTATTTT
v_call: TRBV19
clone_size: NA
d_call: TRBD2
j_call: TRBJ2-3

cdr3_aa: CASSFRGAATDTQYF
cdr3_nt: TGCGCCAGCAGCTTTCGGGGGGCGGCCACAGATACGCAGTATTTT
v_call: TRBV5-1
clone_size: NA
d_call: NA
j_call: TRBJ2-3

cdr3_aa: CASSSGLTNEKLFF
cdr3_nt: TGCGCCAGCAGCTCGGGTTTAACTAATGAAAAACTGTTTTTT
v_call: TRBV5-1
clone_size: few
d_call: NA
j_call: TRBJ1-4

cdr3_aa: CASSQSDSVRNGYTF
cdr3_nt: TGTGCCAGCAGCCAGTCTGACAGCGTGAGGAATGGCTACACCTTC
v_call: TRBV3-1/TRBV3-2
clone_size: NA
d_call: NA
j_call: TRBJ1-2

cdr3_aa: CASSNQRSSYEQYF
cdr3_nt: TGTGCCAGCAGCAACCAGCGGTCCTCCTACGAGCAGTACTTC
v_call: TRBV6-2/TRBV6-3
clone_size: NA
d_call: NA
j_call: TRBJ2-7

cdr3_aa: CASRRAGGGNQPQHF
cdr3_nt: TGTGCCAGCAGGAGAGCAGGGGGAGGCAATCAGCCCCAGCATTTT
v_call: TRBV19
clone_size: NA
d_call: TRBD1
j_call: TRBJ1-5

cdr3_aa: CASAVRAGGPGAQYF
cdr3_nt: TGTGCCAGCGCCGTACGAGCGGGAGGACCGGGGGCCCAGTACTTC
v_call: TRBV19
clone_size: NA
d_call: TRBD2
j_call: TRBJ2-5

cdr3_aa: CASSEWALAGASGYNNEQFF
cdr3_nt: TGTGCCAGCAGTGAATGGGCACTAGCGGGAGCTTCTGGGTACAACAATGAGCAGTTCTTC
v_call: TRBV6-4
clone_size: NA
d_call: TRBD2
j_call: TRBJ2-1

cdr3_aa: CASSLGQNYGYTF
cdr3_nt: TGTGCCAGCAGCTTGGGCCAGAACTATGGCTACACCTTC
v_call: TRBV5-4
clone_size: NA
d_call: NA
j_call: TRBJ1-2

cdr3_aa: CASRRTSGVQETQYF
cdr3_nt: TGTGCCAGTCGTAGGACTAGCGGAGTCCAAGAGACCCAGTACTTC
v_call: TRBV19
clone_size: NA
d_call: TRBD2
j_call: TRBJ2-5

cdr3_aa: CASSLASYSGANVLTF
cdr3_nt: TGCGCCAGCAGCTTAGCTTCCTACTCTGGGGCCAACGTCCTGACTTTC
v_call: TRBV5-1
clone_size: NA
d_call: NA
j_call: TRBJ2-6

cdr3_aa: CATAATRGTEAFF
cdr3_nt: TGTGCCACCGCAGCCACCCGGGGGACTGAAGCTTTCTTT
v_call: TRBV15
clone_size: once
d_call: NA
j_call: TRBJ1-1

cdr3_aa: CASSLERQRTDTQYF
cdr3_nt: TGTGCCAGCAGCTTAGAGAGACAGCGCACAGATACGCAGTATTTT
v_call: TRBV7-2
clone_size: NA
d_call: NA
j_call: TRBJ2-3

cdr3_aa: CASSYSGNSGANVLTF
cdr3_nt: TGTGCCAGCAGTTACTCCGGGAACTCTGGGGCCAACGTCCTGACTTTC
v_call: TRBV6-5
clone_size: NA
d_call: NA
j_call: TRBJ2-6

cdr3_aa: CASPGTYNEQFF
cdr3_nt: TGTGCCAGCCCTGGCACCTACAATGAGCAGTTCTTC
v_call: TRBV5-8
clone_size: NA
d_call: NA
j_call: TRBJ2-1

cdr3_aa: CASSPLTGRSSEAFF
cdr3_nt: TGTGCCAGCAGTCCACTGACAGGGAGGTCTTCTGAAGCTTTCTTT
v_call: TRBV27
clone_size: NA
d_call: TRBD1
j_call: TRBJ1-1

cdr3_aa: CASTPLPLTGGELFF
cdr3_nt: TGTGCCAGCACCCCCCTCCCCCTTACCGGGGGGGAGCTGTTTTTT
v_call: TRBV28
clone_size: NA
d_call: NA
j_call: TRBJ2-2

cdr3_aa: CASSYLAGKYTGELFF
cdr3_nt: TGTGCCAGCTCATATCTAGCGGGGAAATACACCGGGGAGCTGTTTTTT
v_call: TRBV18
clone_size: NA
d_call: TRBD2
j_call: TRBJ2-2

cdr3_aa: CASRGTGSGQETQYF
cdr3_nt: TGTGCCAGCAGGGGGACAGGGTCGGGGCAAGAGACCCAGTACTTC
v_call: TRBV6-5
clone_size: NA
d_call: TRBD1
j_call: TRBJ2-5

cdr3_aa: CASSPGQGGDTQYF
cdr3_nt: TGTGCCAGCAGCCCCGGACAGGGCGGGGATACGCAGTATTTT
v_call: TRBV7-2
clone_size: NA
d_call: TRBD1
j_call: TRBJ2-3

cdr3_aa: CASSGTSDIGEQFF
cdr3_nt: TGTGCCAGCAGCGGGACTAGCGATATTGGTGAGCAGTTCTTC
v_call: TRBV6-5
clone_size: NA
d_call: TRBD2
j_call: TRBJ2-1

cdr3_aa: CASSLHQITGPVYNEQFF
cdr3_nt: TGTGCCAGCAGCTTGCACCAAATTACAGGGCCGGTCTACAATGAGCAGTTCTTC
v_call: TRBV5-4
clone_size: NA
d_call: NA
j_call: TRBJ2-1

cdr3_aa: CASSIQRTGRRQPQHF
cdr3_nt: TGTGCCAGCAGTATCCAACGGACAGGGCGGAGGCAGCCCCAGCATTTT
v_call: TRBV28
clone_size: NA
d_call: TRBD1
j_call: TRBJ1-5

cdr3_aa: CSASSGQGSYGYTF
cdr3_nt: TGCAGTGCTAGTTCGGGACAGGGATCCTATGGCTACACCTTC
v_call: TRBV20-1
clone_size: NA
d_call: TRBD1
j_call: TRBJ1-2

cdr3_aa: CASSPETGVNSPLHF
cdr3_nt: TGCGCCAGCAGCCCTGAGACAGGGGTAAATTCACCCCTCCACTTT
v_call: TRBV5-1
clone_size: NA
d_call: TRBD1
j_call: TRBJ1-6

cdr3_aa: CASSSGDWETQYF
cdr3_nt: TGTGCCAGCTCATCCGGAGATTGGGAGACCCAGTACTTC
v_call: TRBV18
clone_size: NA
d_call: NA
j_call: TRBJ2-5

cdr3_aa: CASTISTSANTGELFF
cdr3_nt: TGCGCCAGCACGATTTCGACTAGCGCAAACACCGGGGAGCTGTTTTTT
v_call: TRBV5-1
clone_size: NA
d_call: TRBD2
j_call: TRBJ2-2